This T cell receptor beta chain was identified in a study of cytomegalovirus exposure and HLA in healthy donors. Turning to the study itself: T cells numbering about 180 million yielded some 120 million unique TCR beta sequences in an earlier analysis. Overall study findings and caveats: Confirmation was obtained in vitro that a few CMV-associated chains are specific for CMV antigens.

Concerning this clone: Its antigen is unidentified.

After removal of 5 bases from V and 0 bases from J, the junction contained 12 bases not matched to a gene. Germline CDR1 reads LNHDA; CDR2 reads SQIVND (reference sequence). This CDR3 spans 17 amino acids. The PCR had 60 Vbeta and 13 Jbeta primers. Here immunoSEQ multiplex PCR was the method, and the copy in TCRdb shows in-frame clones only, minus some. The sample includes fewer than 250,000 clones, over 70% of them seen just once. Sequenced sample: PBMCs. This rearrangement joins TRBV19 to TRBJ1-2; 7 nucleotides align to TRBD1. This TCR was sampled from a woman in her 30s in good health and CMV-seropositive. The CDR3 sequence: CASSARLGDSTNYGYTF. The CDR3 DNA reads TGTGCCAGTAGTGCGAGGCTTGGGGACAGCACTAACTATGGCTACACCTTC.